This T cell receptor (beta chain) is from a study of blood T cell repertoires in COVID-19. Across the study: From the United States, Italy and Spain came samples of acute and convalescent COVID-19. The cDNA or gDNA used as material had been derived from T cells, B-cell-depleted T cells, or PBMCs.

Per the original data handling: Using reference gene primer amplification, nucleated cell counts were estimated. TCRdb keeps only in-frame clones here, not all; method: immunoSEQ multiplex PCR. V, J and clone size are taken as reported in that table, and D and trimming were inferred from the DNA itself. The top ten clones hold 1.7% of a sample with 90,000 to 100,000 clones, approximately 86% of them seen once. The CDR3 runs 18 residues. CDR1 and CDR2 from the germline V gene are SSHAT and FNYEAQ (reference sequence). Of note for this clone: The junction and the germline gene differ at one end; a read error may be behind it.

J is TRBJ2-3 and V is TRBV7-7, with TRBD2 identical over 13 bases. Sequences were obtained from peripheral blood. This receptor was taken from a man older than 75 with acute or convalescent COVID-19. The DNA for the CDR3 is TGTGCTAGCAGCCCTAGGACTAGCGGGAGAGGTATCGGGGATACGCAGTATTTT. Translating gives CASSPRTSGRGIGDTQYF.